The T cell receptor beta chain described here comes from a study of T cell responses to AZD1222 COVID-19 vaccine. For the study at large: Investigators merged groups given second doses at roughly 4 or roughly 12 weeks. Study outcomes and limitations: Spike was spanned by vaccine-associated CD4 TCRs, with dominance at 160-218 and 743-854. There were mostly white British donors and more females than males, and clonal diversity was possibly underestimated.

This CDR3 is built from 15 residues. Germline CDR1 and CDR2: LNHDA and SQIVND (reference sequence). V lost 5 bases to trimming and J lost 0 bases, with 11 bases between them. A remark on this clone: Its matching antigen is unknown.

Sequenced by immunoSEQ multiplex PCR; TCRdb stores in-frame clones only, minus some. In the table there are around 120,000 clones, about 91% of which are singletons. This rearrangement joins TRBV19 to TRBJ1-5; D remains unclear. Specimen: peripheral blood, collected on day 0 of AZD1222 vaccination. The sequence was collected from an adult in good health. CDR3: CASSPQTNSNQPQHF. The CDR3 bases are TGTGCCAGTAGTCCCCAGACGAATAGCAATCAGCCCCAGCATTTT.